The clone carrying this T cell receptor (beta chain) was observed a few times. The CDR3 consists of 12 residues. V was cut by 3 bases and J by 12 bases, with 15 bases left in between. CDR1 and CDR2 from the germline V gene are DFQATT and SNEGSKA (reference sequence). Authors' methods: Reference gene primer amplification gave nucleated cell count estimates. Produced via immunoSEQ multiplex PCR; TCRdb's table is partial and in-frame only. D and trimming were read from the DNA, whereas the V and J calls and clone size are those reported in that table. Of approximately 290,000 clones in the sample, roughly 89% were seen once. The data stem from a study of blood T cell repertoires in COVID-19. Study in general: Donors in the United States, Italy and Spain gave samples during acute or convalescent COVID-19. Sources were T cells, B-cell-depleted T cells, or PBMCs; the material itself was cDNA or gDNA.

This clonotype was sampled from a man in his thirties or forties with acute or convalescent COVID-19. The material sequenced was peripheral blood. This rearrangement joins TRBV20-1 to TRBJ2-1; unclear D gene. The CDR3 region is CSASMPTSGQFF. Here the CDR3 DNA reads TGCAGTGCTAGTATGCCCACTTCTGGGCAGTTCTTC.